The 21 T cell receptor beta chains listed next were all sequenced from one sample in a study of shared clonotypes between healthy human individuals. Naive CD8 isolation took CD45RO-negative cells positively selected for CCR7 and excluded terminally differentiated effector memory CD45RA+ cells. Generated by immunoSEQ multiplex PCR, the TCRdb table keeps only in-frame clones and is missing some. The table shows under 2,000,000 clones, with about 95% occurring only once. The source material was naive CD8+ T cells sorted from blood. The source is a man aged 18 to 29 in good health.

The chain joins TRBV6-1 to TRBJ1-2; D perhaps matches TRBD1 (5 bases). Germline loops: CDR1 MNHNS, CDR2 SASEGT. With 6 bases removed from V and 2 bases from J, the gap between germline ends came to 16 bases. The length of the CDR3 is 15 residues. CDR3 amino acids: CASSQGPDSNYGYTF. For the CDR3, the DNA is TGTGCCAGCAGCCAAGGGCCCGACAGCAACTATGGCTACACCTTC.

This chain connects TRBV29-1 to TRBJ2-5; 9 bases match TRBD2. The end of the DNA is better explained by TRBJ2-7, so the J call may be wrong. The germline V gene has CDR1 SQVTM and CDR2 ANQGSEA. The CDR3 runs 15 residues. The CDR3 bases are TGCAGCGTTGACGACGGGACTAGCCCGACCTACGAGCAGTACTTC. Translation: CSVDDGTSPTYEQYF.

The chain is built from TRBV7-6 and TRBJ1-1; D not certain. The V end lost 5 bases, the J end lost 5 bases, and 12 bases lay between the germline ends. The CDR3 contains 13 residues. Germline lookup yields CDR1 SGHVS and CDR2 FNYEAQ. The CDR3, as DNA: TGTGCCAGCAGCACGTACGACGAGACTGAAGCTTTCTTT. Protein sequence: CASSTYDETEAFF.

This CDR3 is CSGNGATEAFF. CDR3 DNA: TGCAGCGGAAACGGGGCCACTGAAGCTTTCTTT. This chain joins TRBV29-1 and TRBJ1-1, with D possibly being TRBD1 (5 bases). This CDR3 comprises 11 residues. V lost 7 bases to trimming and J lost 4 bases, with 10 bases between them. Germline V gives CDR1 SQVTM, CDR2 ANQGSEA.

This rearrangement joins TRBV7-8 to TRBJ2-3; TRBD1 aligns across 9 bases. The junction had 5 bases not matched to a gene; V was cut back by 3 bases and J by 4 bases. The germline gives CDR1 SGHVS, CDR2 FQNEAQ. This CDR3 has 15 amino acids. CDR3 region: CASSLGQGSPDTQYF. CDR3 nucleotides: TGTGCCAGCAGCTTGGGACAGGGCAGCCCAGATACGCAGTATTTT.

A word on this clone: Different DNA sequences within this sample yield the same CDR3. The chain employs TRBV4-1 and TRBJ1-1, with 7 bases identical to TRBD1. The CDR3 covers 14 residues. Germline V gene lookup returns CDR1 MGHRA and CDR2 YSYEKL. V trimming: 4 bases; J trimming: 1 base; junction bases outside the gene matches: 3. The CDR3 here is CASSPRTGNTEAFF. The CDR3 DNA is TGCGCCAGCAGCCCCCGGACAGGGAACACTGAAGCTTTCTTT.

CDR3: CAGEVGELFF. Written as DNA, the CDR3 is TGTGCCGGGGAGGTGGGGGAGCTGTTTTTT. The chain recombines TRBV30 with TRBJ2-2, with D maybe TRBD2 (6 bases). CDR3 length equals 10 residues. Germline V lookup: CDR1 GTSNPN, CDR2 SVGIG (reference sequence). Trimming pared 8 bases from V and 8 bases from J, leaving 9 bases between. The full variable domain, in which reference TRBV30 and TRBJ2-2 provide the parts outside the CDR3, is SQTIHQWPATLVQPVGSPLSLECTVEGTSNPNLYWYRQAAGRGLQLLFYSVGIGQISSEVPQNLSASRPQDRQFILSSKKLLLSDSGFYLCAGEVGELFFGEGSRLTVL.

The chain is built from TRBV4-1 and TRBJ1-6; tentatively, D is TRBD1 (5 bases). The germline V and J ends were trimmed by 0 bases and 7 bases, with 16 bases remaining between them. The length of the CDR3 is 17 residues. The germline gives CDR1 MGHRA, CDR2 YSYEKL. CDR3: CASSQETEGPDNSPLHF. The CDR3 DNA sequence: TGCGCCAGCAGCCAAGAAACGGAGGGACCGGACAATTCACCCCTCCACTTT.

The chain has TRBV6-5 and TRBJ1-6; 7 nucleotides match TRBD1. The junction had 8 bases not matched to a gene; V was cut back by 6 bases and J by 9 bases. Germline V CDR1 and CDR2: MNHEY, SVGAGI. The CDR3 runs 14 residues. The DNA of the CDR3 is TGTGCCAGCAGCCCAGACAGGGTCGGTTCACCCCTCCACTTT. Protein: CASSPDRVGSPLHF.

The rearrangement joins TRBV30 to TRBJ2-7; tentative D call: TRBD1 (5 bases). This CDR3 contains 11 residues. V gave up 2 bases and J gave up 12 bases, with 14 bases separating them. Per the germline V gene, CDR1 is GTSNPN and CDR2 is SVGIG (reference sequence). CDR3 loop: CAWSLEGALYF. The DNA of the CDR3 is TGTGCCTGGAGTTTGGAAGGGGCCCTGTACTTC.

This clone is a singleton in its sample. This chain links TRBV5-1 with TRBJ2-5, with TRBD2 identical over 7 bases. CDR3 size: 14 residues. CDR1 and CDR2 from the germline V gene are SGHRS and YFSETQ. The junction had 4 bases not matched to a gene; V was cut back by 4 bases and J by 1 base. CDR3: CASSEPSGQETQYF. The CDR3 DNA follows: TGCGCCAGCAGCGAGCCTAGCGGCCAAGAGACCCAGTACTTC.

This clone was recorded only once. Here the CDR3 reads CASSEAHRVGRAVVKETQYF. For the CDR3, the DNA is TGTGCCAGCAGTGAAGCGCATCGGGTCGGGAGGGCCGTCGTGAAAGAGACCCAGTACTTC. The chain is built from TRBV2 and TRBJ2-5, with 8 bases aligning to TRBD2. CDR3 length: 20 amino acids. Trimming took 0 bases from V and 3 from J; bases not matched to a gene: 18. Germline CDR1 and CDR2: SNHLY and FYNNEI.

The chain has TRBV6-5 and TRBJ2-1, with 11 bases matching TRBD1. Per germline, CDR1 MNHEY and CDR2 SVGAGI. Trimming took 8 bases from V and 6 from J; bases not matched to a gene: 6. This CDR3 is 14 amino acids long. CDR3 region: CASRPDRGLNEQFF. The CDR3 DNA follows: TGTGCCAGCCGCCCGGACAGGGGGCTCAATGAGCAGTTCTTC.

This clone was seen only once. The same CDR3 also results from other DNA sequences found in this sample. The chain has TRBV27 and TRBJ2-5; D may be TRBD1 or TRBD2 (6 bases each). The germline CDR1 and CDR2 sequences are MNHEY and SMNVEV (reference sequence). CDR3 length equals 14 residues. Between the trimmed V and J ends, which lost 2 bases and 5 bases, there was a span of 12 bases. The CDR3, as DNA: TGTGCCAGCAGTTTAGTGGGGGGCGGGGAGACCCAGTACTTC. This gives the protein CASSLVGGGETQYF.

The genes are TRBV7-9 and TRBJ1-1; 10 positions match TRBD1. After removal of 3 bases from V and 2 bases from J, the junction contained 9 bases not matched to a gene. CDR3 length equals 17 residues. CDR1 and CDR2 (germline): SEHNR, FQNEAQ (reference sequence). Here the CDR3 reads CASSFVFGQGVNTEAFF. Here the CDR3 DNA reads TGTGCCAGCAGCTTCGTATTCGGACAGGGGGTTAACACTGAAGCTTTCTTT.

V gene TRBV10-3 combines with J gene TRBJ2-5; D is unresolved. Germline loops: CDR1 ENHRY, CDR2 SYGVKD. This CDR3 is built from 14 residues. V lost 0 bases and J lost 6, with 11 bases in between. CDR3 amino acids: CAISESGSHQTQYF. The CDR3, as DNA: TGTGCCATCAGTGAGTCGGGCAGCCACCAGACCCAGTACTTC.

The chain employs TRBV7-9 and TRBJ1-2; D is possibly TRBD1 (6 bases). Trimming pared 2 bases from V and 4 bases from J, leaving 14 bases between. Germline-derived CDR1 and CDR2 are SEHNR and FQNEAQ (reference sequence). The CDR3 is 15 residues long. CDR3 nucleotide sequence: TGTGCCAGCAGCTTATTAGGGACAAGTTCCTATGGCTACACCTTC. This encodes CASSLLGTSSYGYTF.

The chain is built from TRBV27 and TRBJ2-5; the D is unclear. The V and J ends lost 4 bases and 0 bases respectively, with 15 bases between them. The CDR3 totals 16 residues. Per the germline V gene, CDR1 is MNHEY and CDR2 is SMNVEV (reference sequence). The CDR3 spells CASSSGPISNQETQYF. CDR3 bases: TGTGCCAGCAGTTCCGGGCCGATATCCAACCAAGAGACCCAGTACTTC.

V and J are TRBV27 and TRBJ2-5; 11 bases are a match to TRBD1. Looked up from germline, CDR1 is MNHEY and CDR2 is SMNVEV (reference sequence). V lost 7 bases and J lost 4; bases outside the gene matches: 11. CDR3 size: 16 residues. CDR3 sequence (DNA): TGTGCCAGCACCCCACGCGGACAGGGGGCTGCAGAGACCCAGTACTTC. As protein: CASTPRGQGAAETQYF.

This chain's CDR3 is CASSFRGVVSSYNSPLHF. The CDR3 bases are TGTGCCAGCAGCTTCCGTGGAGTGGTCAGCTCCTATAATTCACCCCTCCACTTT. The chain couples TRBV7-2 to TRBJ1-6, with unresolved D. Germline V gives CDR1 SGHTA, CDR2 FQGNSA. This CDR3 has 18 residues. The germline V and J ends were trimmed by 3 bases and 0 bases, with 15 bases remaining between them.

The chain couples TRBV4-1 to TRBJ1-1; 9 bases are a match to TRBD1. Trimming took 3 bases from V and 1 from J; bases not matched to a gene: 6. The V gene's germline CDR1 is MGHRA and CDR2 YSYEKL. The CDR3 runs to 16 residues. The CDR3 protein is CASSHVPGQGNTEAFF. The CDR3 bases are TGCGCCAGCAGCCACGTACCGGGACAGGGGAACACTGAAGCTTTCTTT.